A selection of T cell receptor beta chains follows, all from one sample in a study of OX40 agonist ivuxolimab in advanced cancers. The assay was immunoSEQ multiplex PCR, and TCRdb's table has in-frame clones only and misses some. The table shows some 65,000 clones, with around 85% occurring only once. Sequencing was performed on CD4+ or CD8+ T cells sorted from blood, taken in a trial of the OX40 agonist ivuxolimab. The receptors stem from an adult with an advanced solid tumor such as melanoma, head and neck, liver or kidney cancer. CDR3s include the opening cysteine and the closing phenylalanine or tryptophan. The order of the fields is D gene, V gene, J gene, clone size, CDR3 DNA, CDR3 protein. The D gene is left open where the match is weak. Only part of the rows carry a size: once, few, many, or a class if the clone is expanded.

NA	TRBV18	TRBJ1-2	once	TGTGCCAGCTCACTAGGTGGGACTAGGGTTGGCTACACCTTC	CASSLGGTRVGYTF
TRBD1	TRBV6-6	TRBJ1-5	NA	TGTGCCAGCACCAACGGGAGACAGGGAGGCAATCAGCCCCAGCATTTT	CASTNGRQGGNQPQHF
NA	TRBV5-1	TRBJ1-2	NA	TGCGCCAGCAGCTTGGGTTTGGCCGGGGGCTACACCTTC	CASSLGLAGGYTF
NA	TRBV11-3	TRBJ2-2	NA	TGTGCCAGCAGCTTAGAAGGCCGGGGGACCGGGGAGCTGTTTTTT	CASSLEGRGTGELFF
TRBD1	TRBV5-4	TRBJ2-1	NA	TGTGCCAGCAGCCCGGGACAGGGCTCCTACAATGAGCAGTTCTTC	CASSPGQGSYNEQFF
NA	TRBV5-4	TRBJ1-1	NA	TGTGCCAGCAGCTTGGGCCGTCGACAGGCGGCCACTGAAGCTTTCTTT	CASSLGRRQAATEAFF
NA	TRBV5-4	TRBJ1-4	NA	TGTGCCAGCAGCTCTTATCTACAGGGTGCTAATGAAAAACTGTTTTTT	CASSSYLQGANEKLFF
TRBD1	TRBV4-1	TRBJ1-1	NA	TGCGCCAGCAGCCATCTAATCAGGGGGGACACTGAAGCTTTCTTT	CASSHLIRGDTEAFF
NA	TRBV7-9	TRBJ2-7	few	TGTGCCAGCAGCCCCCTCGGCCCCTACGAGCAGTACTTC	CASSPLGPYEQYF
NA	TRBV30	TRBJ1-5	NA	TGTGCCTGGAGTGTACCCTCGGGGGGGGTCCAGCCCCAGCATTTT	CAWSVPSGGVQPQHF
NA	TRBV7-8	TRBJ2-7	NA	TGTGCCAGCAGCTTAGCTACTTCCTACGAGCAGTACTTC	CASSLATSYEQYF
NA	TRBV11-2	TRBJ1-2	NA	TGTGCCAGCAGCGAGCAGGGGAGAGGGTATGGCTACACCTTC	CASSEQGRGYGYTF
NA	TRBV5-8	TRBJ1-5	NA	TGTGCCAGCCCCGGCAGGACAGATCAGCCCCAGCATTTT	CASPGRTDQPQHF
NA	TRBV5-4	TRBJ2-1	NA	TGTGCCAGCAGCTTGGTGCAGGGGGGTTTAGATGAGCAGTTCTTC	CASSLVQGGLDEQFF
TRBD2	TRBV5-1	TRBJ2-4	NA	TGCGCCAGCAGCTTGGCCGGAGGGAGGGACATTCAGTACTTC	CASSLAGGRDIQYF
NA	TRBV6-4	TRBJ1-5	once	TGTGCCAGCAGCGCCGAGAGAGGGGGGAATCAGCCCCAGCATTTT	CASSAERGGNQPQHF
NA	TRBV28	TRBJ2-7	NA	TGTGCCAGCAGTTCCCCCTATAGCGGAGGGTACGAGCAGTACTTC	CASSSPYSGGYEQYF
TRBD2	TRBV28	TRBJ2-7	NA	TGTGCCACCACCCGGGGTAGCGGGAGCTACGAGCAGTACTTC	CATTRGSGSYEQYF
NA	TRBV14	TRBJ2-3	NA	TGTGCCAGCAGCGCCGGACTGGCAGCCAAGGATACGCAGTATTTT	CASSAGLAAKDTQYF
TRBD1	TRBV7-9	TRBJ2-7	NA	TGTGCCAGCAGCTTATTGCAGGGGGCGCGACCAAATTCCTACGAGCAGTACTTC	CASSLLQGARPNSYEQYF
NA	TRBV28	TRBJ2-5	NA	TGTGCCAGCAGTTCAGAAGGACCCCAGAGGGCCCAGTACTTC	CASSSEGPQRAQYF
NA	TRBV7-3	TRBJ1-2	NA	TGTGCCAGCAGCTTATCTGGGGGCAACCCTTATGGCTACACCTTC	CASSLSGGNPYGYTF
NA	TRBV11-3	TRBJ2-7	NA	TGTGCCAGCAGCTCCCAGGGGCTCGGCGGGGACGAGCAGTACTTC	CASSSQGLGGDEQYF
NA	TRBV9	TRBJ2-2	NA	TGTGCCAGCAGCGTTATCGCAGGTAGCACCGGGGAGCTGTTTTTT	CASSVIAGSTGELFF